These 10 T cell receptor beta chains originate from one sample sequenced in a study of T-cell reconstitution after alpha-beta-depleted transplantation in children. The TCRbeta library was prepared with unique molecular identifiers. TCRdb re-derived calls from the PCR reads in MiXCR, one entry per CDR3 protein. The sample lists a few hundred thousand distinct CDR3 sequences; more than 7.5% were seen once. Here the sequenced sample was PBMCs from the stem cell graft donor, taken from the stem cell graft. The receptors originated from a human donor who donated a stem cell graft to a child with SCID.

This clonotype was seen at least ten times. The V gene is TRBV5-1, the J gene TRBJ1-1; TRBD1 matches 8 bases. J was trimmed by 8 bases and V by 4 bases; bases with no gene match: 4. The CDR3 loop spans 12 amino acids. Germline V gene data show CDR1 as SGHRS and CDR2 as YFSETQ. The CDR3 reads CASSQRQGEAFF. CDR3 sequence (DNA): TGCGCCAGCAGCCAGAGACAGGGGGAAGCTTTCTTT.

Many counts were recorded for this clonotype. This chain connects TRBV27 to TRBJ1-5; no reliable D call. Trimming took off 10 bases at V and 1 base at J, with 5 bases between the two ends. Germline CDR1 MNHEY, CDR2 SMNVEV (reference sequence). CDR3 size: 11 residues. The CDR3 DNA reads TGTGCCAAAGTGAGCAATCAGCCCCAGCATTTT. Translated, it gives CAKVSNQPQHF.

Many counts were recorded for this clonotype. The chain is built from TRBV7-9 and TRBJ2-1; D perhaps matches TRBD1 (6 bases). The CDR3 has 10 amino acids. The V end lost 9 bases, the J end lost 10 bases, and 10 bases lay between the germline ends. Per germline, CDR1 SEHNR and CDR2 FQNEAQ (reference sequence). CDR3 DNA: TGTGCCAGTTTAGGGACAGAGCAGTTCTTC. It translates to CASLGTEQFF.

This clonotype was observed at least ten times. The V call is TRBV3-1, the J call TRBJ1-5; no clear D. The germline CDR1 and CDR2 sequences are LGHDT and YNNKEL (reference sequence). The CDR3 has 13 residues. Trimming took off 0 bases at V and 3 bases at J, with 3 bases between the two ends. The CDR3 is CASSQDTNQPQHF. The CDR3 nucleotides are TGTGCCAGCAGCCAAGATACCAATCAGCCCCAGCATTTT.

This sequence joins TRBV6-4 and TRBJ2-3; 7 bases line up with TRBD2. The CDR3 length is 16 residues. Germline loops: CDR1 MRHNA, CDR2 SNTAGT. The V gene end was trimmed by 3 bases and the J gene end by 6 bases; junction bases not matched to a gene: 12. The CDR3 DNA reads TGTGCCAGCAGTGATTCCCTCCGACTAGCCGGGGATACGCAGTATTTT. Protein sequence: CASSDSLRLAGDTQYF.

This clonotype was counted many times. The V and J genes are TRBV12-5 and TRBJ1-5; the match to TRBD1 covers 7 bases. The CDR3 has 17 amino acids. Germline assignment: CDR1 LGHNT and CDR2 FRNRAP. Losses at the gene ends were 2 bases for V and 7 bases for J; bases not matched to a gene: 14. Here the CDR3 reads CASGLTPTGFRSQPQHF. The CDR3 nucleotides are TGTGCTAGTGGTTTGACGCCGACAGGGTTCCGTTCGCAGCCCCAGCATTTT.

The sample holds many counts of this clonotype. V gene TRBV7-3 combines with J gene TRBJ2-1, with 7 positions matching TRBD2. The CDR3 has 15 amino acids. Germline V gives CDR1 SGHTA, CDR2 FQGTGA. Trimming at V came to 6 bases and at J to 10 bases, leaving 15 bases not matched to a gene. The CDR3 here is CASSPRLAGVREQFF. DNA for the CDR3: TGTGCCAGCAGTCCCCGACTAGCCGGAGTGCGGGAGCAGTTCTTC.

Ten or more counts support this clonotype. The CDR3 DNA reads as TGTGCCAGCAGTGAGACGGGGGTAACAGGGCAAATTCAGGGGAATGAGCAGTTCTTC. Translation gives CASSETGVTGQIQGNEQFF. The chain recombines TRBV6-4 with TRBJ2-1; possibly TRBD1 or TRBD2 for D (6 bases each). V lost 3 bases and J lost 7, with 28 bases in between. Per germline, CDR1 MRHNA and CDR2 SNTAGT. The CDR3 spans 19 residues.

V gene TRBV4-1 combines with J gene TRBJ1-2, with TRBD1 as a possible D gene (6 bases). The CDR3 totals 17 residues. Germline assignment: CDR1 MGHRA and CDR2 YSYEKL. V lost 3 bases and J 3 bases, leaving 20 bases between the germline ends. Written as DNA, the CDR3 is TGCGCCAGCAGCCAGCCCAAAGGCGGGGGGGCCGACTATGGCTACACCTTC. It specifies CASSQPKGGGADYGYTF.

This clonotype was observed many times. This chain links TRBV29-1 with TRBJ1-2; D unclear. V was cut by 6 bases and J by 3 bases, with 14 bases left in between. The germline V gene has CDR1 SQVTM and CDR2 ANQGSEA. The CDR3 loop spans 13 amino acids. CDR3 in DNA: TGCAGCGTCCGGAGTCGGCGGCACTATGGCTACACCTTC. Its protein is CSVRSRRHYGYTF. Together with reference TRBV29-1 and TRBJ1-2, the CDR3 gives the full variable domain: SAVISQKPSRDICQRGTSLTIQCQVDSQVTMMFWYRQQPGQSLTLIATANQGSEATYESGFVIDKFPISRPNLTFSTLTVSNMSPEDSSIYLCSVRSRRHYGYTFGSGTRLTVV.